These 29 T cell receptor beta chains share one sample of origin, sequenced in a study of tumor-infiltrating lymphocytes in primary liver carcinoma. With a constant-region primer, TCR beta cDNA was made from 450 to 650 ng of total RNA. TCR beta libraries came from three nested multiplex PCR rounds using slightly modified ARM-PCR. The first two PCR rounds, approximately 10 cycles each, used TRBV1-TRBV30 forward primers and a C-beta reverse primer. TCRdb ran MiXCR on the multiplex PCR reads and lists one entry per CDR3 protein. The data hold more than 40,000 distinct CDR3 sequences, with less than 85% observed a single time. Starting material for RNA and DNA co-extraction consisted of roughly 19-34 mg of unsorted bulk tissue. The sequencing sample was made of liver tumor tissue from sampling region 5. Subset here: tumor region T5, tumor centre. The receptor set was obtained from a man aged 40-49 years with primary liver carcinoma and hepatitis B virus infection.

A note on this clonotype: At one boundary the junction diverges from the germline segment, which might be a read error. The chain employs TRBV7-8 and TRBJ2-3; TRBD2 matches at 7 bases. Germline CDR1 and CDR2: SGHVS and FQNEAQ. The CDR3 runs to 14 residues. The CDR3 protein is CASNLGLGTGTQYF. CDR3 DNA: TGTGCCAGCAACTTAGGACTAGGCACAGGTACGCAGTATTTT.

This clonotype was found many times. The V gene is TRBV5-5, the J gene TRBJ2-2, with TRBD2 identical over 8 bases. Germline assignment: CDR1 SGHKS and CDR2 YYEKEE (reference sequence). Trimming at V came to 0 bases and at J to 7 bases, leaving 8 bases not matched to a gene. There are 16 residues in the CDR3. In nucleotides, the CDR3 is TGTGCCAGCAGCTTGGGCCAGCGGGAGTTCAACGGGGAGCTGTTTTTT. Translating gives CASSLGQREFNGELFF.

This clonotype was observed a single time. This CDR3 fails to terminate in the conserved phenylalanine or tryptophan, so it likely reflects a read error. The V gene is TRBV4-1, the J gene TRBJ2-1; a possible D gene is TRBD2 (6 bases). This CDR3 is 14 amino acids long. Germline-derived CDR1 and CDR2 are MGHRA and YSYEKL. The CDR3 region has the DNA TGCGCCAGTAGCCAGGAGGGGTCCTACAATGAGCAGTTCCTC. Protein sequence: CASSQEGSYNEQFL.

About this clonotype: A much more abundant neighbour one base away suggests this may be a read error. This rearrangement joins TRBV5-1 to TRBJ2-2; possible D gene TRBD1, 6 bases. Germline CDR1 reads SGHRS; CDR2 reads YFSETQ. This CDR3 comprises 15 residues. V was pared by 6 bases and J by 7 bases, with 19 bases between. The CDR3 DNA reads TGCGCCAGCAACCCCTCCCCAGGGGCGGTCGGGGAGCTGTTTTTT. It specifies CASNPSPGAVGELFF. Drawing the rest from reference TRBV5-1 and TRBJ2-2, the complete variable domain is KAGVTQTPRYLIKTRGQQVTLSCSPISGHRSVSWYQQTPGQGLQFLFEYFSETQRNKGNFPGRFSGRQFSNSRSEMNVSTLELGDSALYLCASNPSPGAVGELFFGEGSRLTVL.

The chain uses TRBV6-5 and TRBJ2-3; TRBD2 aligns across 7 bases. Per germline, CDR1 MNHEY and CDR2 SVGAGI. Germline trimming cut 8 bases from V and 9 bases from J; bases unmatched to any gene: 14. The CDR3 is made up of 14 amino acids. The CDR3 region has the DNA TGTGCCAGCGGGAACCCGGGAGGCTTAGAAACGCAGTATTTT. It codes for CASGNPGGLETQYF.

About this clonotype: An end of the junction does not agree with germline; a read error may underlie this. J is TRBJ2-1 and V is TRBV11-2; 7 nucleotides match TRBD2. This CDR3 region has 16 residues. Looked up from germline, CDR1 is SGHAT and CDR2 is FQNNGV. CDR3 amino acids: CASSLSAGGGVNERFF. The CDR3 DNA follows: TGTGCCAGCAGTTTATCGGCTGGGGGGGGGGTCAATGAGCGGTTCTTC.

The rearrangement links TRBV5-1 to TRBJ2-3; TRBD2 aligns across 10 bases. The CDR3 consists of 16 residues. V trimming: 4 bases; J trimming: 7 bases; junction bases outside the gene matches: 12. CDR1 and CDR2 (germline): SGHRS, YFSETQ. Written as DNA, the CDR3 is TGCGCCAGCAGCATGAATCCTAGCGGGAGTGGAAATACGCAGTATTTT. Translating it yields CASSMNPSGSGNTQYF.

The chain employs TRBV4-1 and TRBJ2-1; D possibly matches TRBD1 or TRBD2 (5 bases each). The CDR3 covers 12 residues. Germline lookup yields CDR1 MGHRA and CDR2 YSYEKL. The V end lost 1 base, the J end lost 12 bases, and 10 bases lay between the germline ends. The CDR3 bases are TGCGCCAGCAGCCAAGCAGGGACCGGGCAGTTCTTC. This translates into CASSQAGTGQFF.

This clonotype was picked up many times. The CDR3 loop is CASSQGQRSWQYF. In nucleotides, the CDR3 is TGTGCCAGCAGCCAAGGTCAGAGGAGTTGGCAGTATTTT. This chain connects TRBV14 to TRBJ2-3; D call uncertain. In germline, CDR1 is SGHDN, CDR2 FVKESK. Trimming pared 1 base from V and 11 bases from J, leaving 13 bases between. This CDR3 contains 13 residues.

The sample holds many counts of this clonotype. V gene TRBV7-8 combines with J gene TRBJ2-1; TRBD2 might be the D (6 bases). CDR1 and CDR2 (germline): SGHVS, FQNEAQ. This CDR3 spans 16 amino acids. Deletions cut 5 bases from V and 0 bases from J, with 14 bases between. CDR3 sequence: CASSPFSGYSYNEQFF. The CDR3, as DNA: TGTGCCAGCAGCCCGTTTAGCGGTTACTCCTACAATGAGCAGTTCTTC.

This clonotype occurred a few times. The CDR3 protein is CASGSSGSQETQYF. The CDR3 bases are TGTGCCAGCGGCTCTAGCGGATCCCAAGAGACCCAGTACTTC. The V gene is TRBV28, the J gene TRBJ2-5, with 7 positions matching TRBD2. CDR3 size: 14 residues. The V segment lost 8 bases and the J segment 1 base; nucleotides outside the gene matches: 7. Germline V gene lookup returns CDR1 MDHEN and CDR2 SYDVKM.

The rearrangement joins TRBV29-1 to TRBJ1-1; a weak D match, TRBD1 (5 bases). The CDR3 covers 12 residues. In germline, CDR1 is SQVTM, CDR2 ANQGSEA. Trimming removed 4 bases from V and 8 bases from J, with 14 bases in between. The CDR3: CSVAKQETEAFF. The CDR3 DNA reads TGCAGCGTTGCCAAACAGGAGACAGAAGCTTTCTTT.

A remark on this clonotype: The junction departs from the called germline gene at one end, perhaps through a read error. The chain carries TRBV6-5 and TRBJ2-7; weak D call: TRBD1 (5 bases). Germline V CDR1 and CDR2: MNHEY, SVGAGI. The CDR3 spans 15 residues. This CDR3 is CASSYDYRSSYEYYF. The CDR3 DNA reads as TGTGCCAGTAGTTACGATTACAGGAGCTCCTACGAGTACTACTTC.

On this clonotype: The CDR3 does not end in the conserved phenylalanine or tryptophan, so this is likely a read error. The chain uses TRBV4-1 and TRBJ2-5; 9 bases fit TRBD2. The CDR3 runs to 17 residues. Germline CDR1 and CDR2: MGHRA and YSYEKL. CDR3 protein: CDSSQDLGSGGQETQYS. CDR3 DNA sequence: TGCGACAGCAGCCAAGATCTGGGTAGCGGGGGCCAAGAGACCCAGTACTCC.

The chain combines TRBV9 with TRBJ1-5; D gene unclear. CDR3 length: 15 residues. CDR1 SGDLS and CDR2 YYNGEE come from the germline V gene. V shed 3 bases and J shed 5 bases, with 15 bases lying between them. CDR3: CASSGEGRADQPQHF. The CDR3 nucleotides read TGTGCCAGCAGCGGAGAGGGTAGGGCCGATCAGCCCCAGCATTTT.

About this clonotype: Germline and junction disagree at one end, which may indicate a read error. V and J are TRBV12-3 or TRBV12-4 and TRBJ2-3; 10 nucleotides agree with TRBD1. The CDR3 extends over 15 amino acids. The CDR3 loop is CSSSLTGGITDTQYF. The DNA of the CDR3 is TGTTCCAGCAGTTTGACAGGGGGCATTACAGATACTCAGTATTTT.

Note on this clonotype: A read error may produce the germline difference seen at one junction end. The chain is built from TRBV29-1 and TRBJ2-1; 9 positions match TRBD1. This CDR3 region has 13 residues. Germline CDR1 SQVTM, CDR2 ANQGSEA. The CDR3 is CSVAETGGLEQFF. DNA for the CDR3: TGCAGCGTAGCCGAGACAGGGGGTTTAGAGCAGTTCTTT.

This clonotype was picked up many times. V usage is TRBV28 and J usage is TRBJ1-6, with D maybe TRBD1 (6 bases). The V gene's germline CDR1 is MDHEN and CDR2 SYDVKM. Trimming pared 6 bases from V and 10 bases from J, leaving 22 bases between. The CDR3 is 16 residues long. The CDR3 loop is CASRYRERVEESPLHF. The CDR3, as DNA: TGTGCCAGCAGGTACAGGGAAAGGGTGGAGGAATCACCCCTCCACTTT.

This chain links TRBV7-9 with TRBJ2-3, with D perhaps TRBD1 (5 bases). This CDR3 is built from 13 residues. Between the trimmed V and J ends, which lost 7 bases and 4 bases, there was a span of 12 bases. Germline V gene data show CDR1 as SEHNR and CDR2 as FQNEAQ (reference sequence). Here the CDR3 DNA reads TGTGCCAGCAACAATATCAGGGCAGATACGCAGTATTTT. It yields the protein CASNNIRADTQYF.

V gene TRBV20-1 combines with J gene TRBJ2-1; 12 bases agree with TRBD2. Germline CDR1 DFQATT, CDR2 SNEGSKA (reference sequence). Losses at the gene ends were 5 bases for V and 3 bases for J; bases not matched to a gene: 5. The CDR3 has 15 amino acids. The CDR3 DNA is TGCAGTGCTCCTCGGACTAGCGGGGACTACAATGAGCAGTTCTTC. The encoded protein is CSAPRTSGDYNEQFF.

The chain is built from TRBV12-3 or TRBV12-4 and TRBJ1-2; D possibly corresponds to TRBD1 (5 bases). V lost 5 bases to trimming and J lost 8 bases, with 15 bases between them. The CDR3 runs 13 residues. CDR3 bases: TGTGCCAGCAGTCTATCATGGGGGAACGGCTACACCTTC. Its translation: CASSLSWGNGYTF.

As to this clonotype: A much bigger clone sits one base away, suggesting this may be a read error. The V call is TRBV6-4, the J call TRBJ2-1; 10 bases fit TRBD1. There are 15 residues in the CDR3. Germline lookup yields CDR1 MRHNA and CDR2 SNTAGT. CDR3 sequence: CPSSSGTGEYNEQFF. In nucleotides, the CDR3 is TGTCCCAGCAGTTCCGGGACAGGGGAGTACAATGAGCAGTTCTTC.

This clonotype has a count of ten or more. The rearrangement links TRBV6-5 to TRBJ2-5; possibly TRBD1 for D (6 bases). CDR3 length: 13 residues. The germline V and J ends were trimmed by 6 bases and 7 bases, with 15 bases remaining between them. Germline lookup yields CDR1 MNHEY and CDR2 SVGAGI. CDR3 residues: CASRSGVMGTQYF. For the CDR3, the DNA is TGTGCCAGCAGATCAGGGGTGATGGGGACCCAGTACTTC.

Concerning this clonotype: An end of the junction differs from the germline gene, which may be a read error. The J gene is TRBJ2-7, the V gene TRBV11-2; D may correspond to TRBD1 or TRBD2 (5 bases each). CDR3 length: 15 residues. Germline V gene data show CDR1 as SGHAT and CDR2 as FQNNGV. CDR3 region: CARSSTRGRRYGQYF. CDR3 DNA: TGTGCCAGAAGCTCTACAAGGGGCCGGAGGTACGGGCAGTACTTC.

Details on this clonotype: A read error may account for a junction end that differs from germline. This chain links TRBV20-1 with TRBJ2-1; D uncertain. Germline CDR1 and CDR2: DFQATT and SNEGSKA (reference sequence). This CDR3 contains 14 residues. The CDR3 nucleotides read TGCAATGCTAGAGATGGTCTGGGGTCGAATGAGCGGTTCTTC. Encoded protein: CNARDGLGSNERFF.

The chain employs TRBV11-1 and TRBJ2-7; tentatively, D is TRBD1 (6 bases). The germline CDR1 and CDR2 sequences are SGHAT and FQDESV (reference sequence). The CDR3 is 13 residues long. Trimming removed 6 bases from V and 2 bases from J, with 11 bases in between. CDR3: CASSDGTTYEQYF. The CDR3, as DNA: TGTGCCAGCAGTGACGGGACAACCTACGAGCAGTACTTC.

The V call is TRBV21-1, the J call TRBJ2-1; the DNA was not used to check the table's D call, TRBD2. TRBV21-1 is a pseudogene segment. This CDR3 has 15 residues. The CDR3 reads CASSKEAGGSNERFF. DNA of the CDR3: TGTGCCAGTAGCAAAGAGGCGGGAGGTAGCAATGAGCGGTTCTTC.

This clonotype has ten or more counts. The rearrangement links TRBV5-1 to TRBJ2-2; no firm D call. V was trimmed by 0 bases and J by 3 bases, leaving 12 bases between them. Germline loops: CDR1 SGHRS, CDR2 YFSETQ. This CDR3 comprises 16 residues. CDR3 coding DNA: TGCGCCAGCAGCTTGGCCGGGCGAACGGACACCGGGGAGCTGTTTTTT. Translating it yields CASSLAGRTDTGELFF.

Comment on this clonotype: Since the CDR3 does not end with the conserved phenylalanine or tryptophan, this likely comes from a read error. The rearrangement links TRBV11-2 to TRBJ2-5, with D perhaps TRBD2 (6 bases). CDR1 is SGHAT, CDR2 FQNNGV, per germline. There are 16 residues in the CDR3. Here the CDR3 reads CASSLGSSGPGETQYS. The CDR3 bases are TGTGCCAGCAGCTTAGGGAGTAGTGGCCCGGGGGAGACTCAGTACTCC.